A single sample is the source of the 18 T cell receptor beta chains below, sequenced in a study of blood T cell repertoires in COVID-19. The table came from immunoSEQ multiplex PCR; TCRdb's copy has only in-frame clones and leaves some out. Found here are 100,000 or so clones, around 72% of them singletons; the top ten hold roughly an eighth. Material for sequencing was peripheral blood. The receptors derive from a woman older than 75 with acute or convalescent COVID-19.

The chain combines TRBV24-1 with TRBJ1-2; 7 nucleotides agree with TRBD1. Germline assignment: CDR1 KGHDR and CDR2 SFDVKD. The trim removed 4 bases at V and 4 bases at J, leaving 8 bases unmatched. This CDR3 is built from 15 residues. For the CDR3, the DNA is TGTGCCACCAGTGAATCCGGGACAGCCAGCTATGGCTACACCTTC. This codes for CATSESGTASYGYTF.

The gene calls are TRBV7-3 and TRBJ1-2; TRBD1 might be the D (5 bases). This CDR3 has 15 amino acids. Trimming removed 4 bases from V and 7 bases from J, with 19 bases in between. Germline V lookup: CDR1 SGHTA, CDR2 FQGTGA. The CDR3 DNA sequence: TGTGCCAGCAGCTCTGGGTGGGGGGAAAAAGGTGGCTACACCTTC. It translates to CASSSGWGEKGGYTF.

This clone was seen a single time. This chain links TRBV7-2 with TRBJ1-2, with TRBD1 identical over 10 bases. This CDR3 has 15 residues. The V gene's germline CDR1 is SGHTA and CDR2 FQGNSA. V lost 3 bases and J lost 7; bases outside the gene matches: 8. For the CDR3, the DNA is TGTGCCAGCAGCTTTTCGGGACAGGGGATGGGTGGCTACACCTTC. Its protein is CASSFSGQGMGGYTF.

The chain links TRBV18 to TRBJ2-7; tentative D call: TRBD2 (6 bases). Looked up from germline, CDR1 is KGHSH and CDR2 is LQKENI. Trimming stripped 5 bases from V and 3 bases from J, with 23 bases between. This CDR3 has 17 amino acids. CDR3 coding DNA: TGTGCCAGCTCAGCACAAAAAGGCGGGGCGACACTCTACGAGCAGTACTTC. Translating gives CASSAQKGGATLYEQYF.

This clone was seen a single time. The chain has TRBV9 and TRBJ2-2; TRBD2 matches 9 bases. Trimming removed 7 bases from V and 4 bases from J; junction bases left unmatched: 14. CDR3 length: 17 amino acids. Looked up from germline, CDR1 is SGDLS and CDR2 is YYNGEE. The CDR3 protein is CASRLGGGADSTGELFF. DNA for the CDR3: TGTGCCAGCCGCCTGGGCGGGGGGGCCGATAGCACCGGGGAGCTGTTTTTT.

The rearrangement uses TRBV2 and TRBJ1-5; D might be TRBD1 (5 bases). Germline-derived CDR1 and CDR2 are SNHLY and FYNNEI. The V and J ends lost 3 bases and 5 bases respectively, with 8 bases between them. The CDR3 covers 13 residues. This CDR3 is CASSDVRDQPQHF. Here the CDR3 DNA reads TGTGCCAGCAGTGACGTCAGGGATCAGCCCCAGCATTTT. The full variable domain, completed using reference TRBV2 and TRBJ1-5, is EPEVTQTPSHQVTQMGQEVILRCVPISNHLYFYWYRQILGQKVEFLVSFYNNEISEKSEIFDDQFSVERPDGSNFTLKIRSTKLEDSAMYFCASSDVRDQPQHFGDGTRLSIL.

This rearrangement joins TRBV19 to TRBJ1-5; TRBD1 aligns across 8 bases. Germline V gene data show CDR1 as LNHDA and CDR2 as SQIVND (reference sequence). After removal of 7 bases from V and 4 bases from J, the junction contained 6 bases not matched to a gene. This CDR3 contains 14 residues. The CDR3 DNA reads as TGTGCCAGTACGGGCAGGGGGCCAAATCAGCCCCAGCATTTT. Its translation is CASTGRGPNQPQHF.

The rearrangement uses TRBV7-8 and TRBJ1-6; tentatively, D is TRBD1 (5 bases). V gave up 7 bases and J gave up 8 bases, with 12 bases separating them. The CDR3 runs 13 residues. Germline-derived CDR1 and CDR2 are SGHVS and FQNEAQ. The CDR3 DNA sequence: TGTGCCAGCACCTCAACGGGGGATTCACCCCTCCACTTT. Protein product: CASTSTGDSPLHF. Full variable domain (missing parts from reference TRBV7-8 and TRBJ1-6): GAGVSQSPRYKVAKRGQDVALRCDPISGHVSLFWYQQALGQGPEFLTYFQNEAQLDKSGLPSDRFFAERPEGSVSTLKIQRTQQEDSAVYLCASTSTGDSPLHFGNGTRLTVT.

CDR3 region: CASSPNRGDYGYTF. The CDR3 nucleotides read TGTGCCAGCAGCCCAAACCGGGGGGACTATGGCTACACCTTC. The chain joins TRBV7-3 to TRBJ1-2; a possible D gene is TRBD1 (5 bases). Trimming removed 5 bases from V and 3 bases from J, with 13 bases in between. The length of the CDR3 is 14 residues. Germline CDR1 and CDR2: SGHTA and FQGTGA.

V and J are TRBV2 and TRBJ1-6; D perhaps matches TRBD1 (5 bases). The CDR3 is 14 residues long. Trimming pared 5 bases from V and 7 bases from J, leaving 12 bases between. Germline V gene lookup returns CDR1 SNHLY and CDR2 FYNNEI. CDR3 protein: CASSPDRINSPLHF. The CDR3 bases are TGTGCCAGCAGTCCCGACAGAATAAATTCACCCCTCCACTTT.

This clone was observed a handful of times. CDR3 sequence: CASSQDPHSGTGWPQHF. For the CDR3, the DNA is TGTGCCAGCAGCCAAGATCCACACTCCGGGACAGGGTGGCCCCAGCATTTT. The chain carries TRBV4-2 and TRBJ1-5; 9 bases fit TRBD1. Germline assignment: CDR1 LGHNA and CDR2 YNFKEQ. This CDR3 is 17 amino acids long. V shed 0 bases and J 9 bases; nucleotides not matched to a gene: 12.

This sequence joins TRBV4-1 and TRBJ1-2; D gene ambiguous. Trimming took off 0 bases at V and 9 bases at J, with 17 bases between the two ends. This CDR3 is built from 15 residues. Germline lookup yields CDR1 MGHRA and CDR2 YSYEKL. Here the CDR3 reads CASSQDGNEARSYTF. The CDR3, as DNA: TGCGCCAGCAGCCAAGATGGAAACGAGGCGAGAAGCTACACCTTC.

The rearrangement uses TRBV5-1 and TRBJ1-1, with D maybe TRBD1 (6 bases). Trimming stripped 0 bases from V and 0 bases from J, with 6 bases between. Germline values: CDR1 SGHRS, CDR2 YFSETQ. The CDR3 sequence is 14 residues long. As DNA, the CDR3 is TGCGCCAGCAGCTTGGGACAGGTGAACACTGAAGCTTTCTTT. It yields the protein CASSLGQVNTEAFF.

This clone was observed many times. The sample holds other DNA sequences that translate to the same CDR3. V gene TRBV15 combines with J gene TRBJ1-1; TRBD1 aligns across 10 bases. The trim removed 4 bases at V and 4 bases at J, leaving 6 bases unmatched. Per germline, CDR1 LNHNV and CDR2 YYDKDF (reference sequence). CDR3 length: 15 amino acids. Here the CDR3 DNA reads TGTGCCACCAGCACCCGGACAGGGGGGGGCACTGAAGCTTTCTTT. The encoded protein is CATSTRTGGGTEAFF.

This rearrangement joins TRBV10-3 to TRBJ2-2; 14 bases agree with TRBD2. Germline CDR1 reads ENHRY; CDR2 reads SYGVKD. The CDR3 is made up of 20 amino acids. With V trimmed by 1 base and J by 0 bases, 7 bases remained unmatched. The CDR3 DNA follows: TGTGCCATCAGTGAGTATCGGGGACTAGCGGGGGCCACGAACACCGGGGAGCTGTTTTTT. Its translation is CAISEYRGLAGATNTGELFF.

CDR3 in DNA: TGTGCCAGCACCCCGGGACTAGCGAGGGAGCAGTACTTC. Amino acid sequence: CASTPGLAREQYF. The rearrangement links TRBV6-2 or TRBV6-3 to TRBJ2-7, with 10 bases fitting TRBD2. CDR1 and CDR2 (germline): MNHEY, SVGEGT. With V trimmed by 7 bases and J by 7 bases, 7 bases remained unmatched. The CDR3 is 13 residues long.

This chain links TRBV7-2 with TRBJ1-2, with no clear D. This CDR3 has 14 amino acids. The germline V and J ends were trimmed by 2 bases and 8 bases, with 15 bases remaining between them. Germline V CDR1 and CDR2: SGHTA, FQGNSA. The CDR3 DNA reads TGTGCCAGCAGCTTAAATCCGGGTCCGGGGGGCTACACCTTC. Translating gives CASSLNPGPGGYTF.

This clone showed up just once. V is TRBV5-6 and J is TRBJ2-3, with TRBD2 identical over 10 bases. V shed 0 bases and J 4 bases; nucleotides not matched to a gene: 2. The CDR3 spans 15 residues. Germline-derived CDR1 and CDR2 are SGHDT and YYEEEE. CDR3 in DNA: TGTGCCAGCAGCTTGGTGAGCGGGGGGGCAGATACGCAGTATTTT. Translation: CASSLVSGGADTQYF.